This TCR beta chain is from a study of cytomegalovirus exposure and HLA in healthy donors. Across the study: Unique TCRs numbering 75 million to 95 million, obtained from HLA-typed donors, made up an early data release. Study results and limitations: Altogether, 164 TCR beta chains were recorded as cytomegalovirus-associated. An assumption of roughly uniform sequencing depth across donors underlay the presence/absence analyses. In a later analysis, TCR beta V- and J-gene trimming showed a link to a missense DCLRE1C variant.

The CDR3 sequence is 13 residues long. Trimming removed 7 bases from V and 6 bases from J, with 13 bases in between. CDR1 and CDR2 from the germline V gene are MNHNS and SASEGT. A remark on this clone: Antigen specificity is unknown.

The PCR employed 60 Vbeta primers together with 13 Jbeta primers. This table comes from immunoSEQ multiplex PCR, and its TCRdb copy is limited to in-frame clones, with some not included. Of some 87,000 clones in the sample, 78% were seen once. The sample consisted of PBMCs. This sequence was found in a young man in good health and CMV-seropositive. This chain links TRBV6-1 with TRBJ2-1; D gene unclear. DNA of the CDR3: TGTGCCAGCAAAGAGACTGGCCGCAATGAGCAGTTCTTC. Translating it yields CASKETGRNEQFF.